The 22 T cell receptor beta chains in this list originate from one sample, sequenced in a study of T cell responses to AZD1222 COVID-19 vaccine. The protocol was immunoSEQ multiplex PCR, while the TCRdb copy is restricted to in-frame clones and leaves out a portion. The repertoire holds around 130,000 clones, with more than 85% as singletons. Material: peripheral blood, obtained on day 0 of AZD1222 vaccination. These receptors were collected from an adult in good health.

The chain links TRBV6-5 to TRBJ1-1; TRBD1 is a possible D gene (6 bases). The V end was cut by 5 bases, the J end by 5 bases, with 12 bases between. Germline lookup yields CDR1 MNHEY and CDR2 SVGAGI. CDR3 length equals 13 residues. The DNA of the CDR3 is TGTGCCAGCAGTAAACAGGGAGGGACTGAAGCTTTCTTT. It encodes CASSKQGGTEAFF.

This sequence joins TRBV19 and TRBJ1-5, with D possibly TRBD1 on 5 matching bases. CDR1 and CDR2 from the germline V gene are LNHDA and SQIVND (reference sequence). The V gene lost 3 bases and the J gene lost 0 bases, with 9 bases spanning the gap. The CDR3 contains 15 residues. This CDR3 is CASSIGTASNQPQHF. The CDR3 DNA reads TGTGCCAGTAGTATTGGGACGGCTAGCAATCAGCCCCAGCATTTT.

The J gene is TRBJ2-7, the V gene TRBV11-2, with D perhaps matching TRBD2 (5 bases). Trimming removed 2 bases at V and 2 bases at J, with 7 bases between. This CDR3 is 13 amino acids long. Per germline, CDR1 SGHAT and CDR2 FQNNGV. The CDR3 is CASSLPGAYEQYF. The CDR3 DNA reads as TGTGCCAGCAGCTTACCCGGGGCCTACGAGCAGTACTTC.

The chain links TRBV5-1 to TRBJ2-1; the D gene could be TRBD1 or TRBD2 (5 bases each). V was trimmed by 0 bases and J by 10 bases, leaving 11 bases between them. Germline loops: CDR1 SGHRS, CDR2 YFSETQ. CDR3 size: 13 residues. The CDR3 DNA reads TGCGCCAGCAGCTTGGCCGGGGCTTGGGAGCAGTTCTTC. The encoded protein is CASSLAGAWEQFF. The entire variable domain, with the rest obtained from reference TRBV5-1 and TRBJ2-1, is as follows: KAGVTQTPRYLIKTRGQQVTLSCSPISGHRSVSWYQQTPGQGLQFLFEYFSETQRNKGNFPGRFSGRQFSNSRSEMNVSTLELGDSALYLCASSLAGAWEQFFGPGTRLTVL.

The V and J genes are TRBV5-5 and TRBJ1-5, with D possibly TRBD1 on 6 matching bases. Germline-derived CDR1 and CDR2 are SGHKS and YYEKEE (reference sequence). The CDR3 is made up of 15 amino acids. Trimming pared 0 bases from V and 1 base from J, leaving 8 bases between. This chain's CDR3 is CASSLGQASNQPQHF. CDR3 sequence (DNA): TGTGCCAGCAGCTTGGGACAGGCGAGCAATCAGCCCCAGCATTTT.

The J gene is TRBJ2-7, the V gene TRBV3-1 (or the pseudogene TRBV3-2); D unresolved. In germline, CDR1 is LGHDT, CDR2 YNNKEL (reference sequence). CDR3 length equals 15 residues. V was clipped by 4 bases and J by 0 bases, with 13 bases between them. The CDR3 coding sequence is TGTGCCAGCAGCCTTATGAGATCCCCCTCCTACGAGCAGTACTTC. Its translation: CASSLMRSPSYEQYF.

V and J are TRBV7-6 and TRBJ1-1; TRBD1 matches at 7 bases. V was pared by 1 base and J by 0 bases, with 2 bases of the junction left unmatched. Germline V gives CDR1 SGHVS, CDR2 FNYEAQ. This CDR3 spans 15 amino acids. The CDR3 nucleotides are TGTGCCAGCAGCTTAGGGGACAGTATGAACACTGAAGCTTTCTTT. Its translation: CASSLGDSMNTEAFF.

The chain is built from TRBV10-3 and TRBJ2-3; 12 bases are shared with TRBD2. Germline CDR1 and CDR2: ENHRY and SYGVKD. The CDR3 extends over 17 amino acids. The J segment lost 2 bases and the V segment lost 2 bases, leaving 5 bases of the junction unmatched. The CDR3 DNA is TGTGCCATCAGTGAGAAGCTAGCGGGGGGGCCCACAGATACGCAGTATTTT. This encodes CAISEKLAGGPTDTQYF.

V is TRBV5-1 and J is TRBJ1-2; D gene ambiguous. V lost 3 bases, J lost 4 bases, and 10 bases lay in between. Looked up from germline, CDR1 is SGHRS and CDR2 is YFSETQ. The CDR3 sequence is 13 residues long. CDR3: CASSSGPSYGYTF. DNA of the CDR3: TGCGCCAGCAGCTCAGGACCGTCCTATGGCTACACCTTC. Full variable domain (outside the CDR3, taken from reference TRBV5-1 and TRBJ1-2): KAGVTQTPRYLIKTRGQQVTLSCSPISGHRSVSWYQQTPGQGLQFLFEYFSETQRNKGNFPGRFSGRQFSNSRSEMNVSTLELGDSALYLCASSSGPSYGYTFGSGTRLTVV.

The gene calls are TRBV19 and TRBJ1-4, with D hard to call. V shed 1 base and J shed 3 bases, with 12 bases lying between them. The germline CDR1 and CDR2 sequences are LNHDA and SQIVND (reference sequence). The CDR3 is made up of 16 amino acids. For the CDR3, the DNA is TGTGCCAGTAGTATAGGCAGAATCTTAGCTAATGAAAAACTGTTTTTT. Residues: CASSIGRILANEKLFF. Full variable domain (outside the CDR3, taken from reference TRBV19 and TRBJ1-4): DGGITQSPKYLFRKEGQNVTLSCEQNLNHDAMYWYRQDPGQGLRLIYYSQIVNDFQKGDIAEGYSVSREKKESFPLTVTSAQKNPTAFYLCASSIGRILANEKLFFGSGTQLSVL.

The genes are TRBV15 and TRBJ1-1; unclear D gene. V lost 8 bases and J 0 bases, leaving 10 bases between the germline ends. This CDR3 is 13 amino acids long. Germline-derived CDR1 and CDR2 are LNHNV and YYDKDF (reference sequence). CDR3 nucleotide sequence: TGTGCCACCGGGGAGGTCCTGAACACTGAAGCTTTCTTT. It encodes CATGEVLNTEAFF.

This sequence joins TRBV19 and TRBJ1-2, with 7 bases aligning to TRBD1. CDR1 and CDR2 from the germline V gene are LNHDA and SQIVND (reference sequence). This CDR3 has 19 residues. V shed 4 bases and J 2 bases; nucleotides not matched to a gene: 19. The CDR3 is CASSKSEWPGQSMNYGYTF. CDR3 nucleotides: TGTGCCAGTAGTAAATCCGAATGGCCGGGACAGAGTATGAACTATGGCTACACCTTC.

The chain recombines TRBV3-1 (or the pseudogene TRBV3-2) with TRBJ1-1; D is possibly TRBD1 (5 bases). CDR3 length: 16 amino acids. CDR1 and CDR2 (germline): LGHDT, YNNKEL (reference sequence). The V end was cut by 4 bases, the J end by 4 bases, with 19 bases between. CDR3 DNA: TGTGCCAGCAGCCTAAGTGGGGGGATTGAGGGCACTGAAGCTTTCTTT. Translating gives CASSLSGGIEGTEAFF.

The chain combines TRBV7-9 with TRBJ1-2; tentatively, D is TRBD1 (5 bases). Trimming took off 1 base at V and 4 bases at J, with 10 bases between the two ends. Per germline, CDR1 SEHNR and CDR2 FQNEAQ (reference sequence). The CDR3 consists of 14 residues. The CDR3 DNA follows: TGTGCCAGCAGCTTAGGCAGGACATTCTATGGCTACACCTTC. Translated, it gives CASSLGRTFYGYTF.

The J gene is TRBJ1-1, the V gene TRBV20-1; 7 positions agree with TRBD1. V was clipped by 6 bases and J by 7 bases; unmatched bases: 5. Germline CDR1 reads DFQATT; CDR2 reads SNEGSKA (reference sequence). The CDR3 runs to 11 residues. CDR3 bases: TGCAGTGCCTTTACAGGGGTTGAAGCTTTCTTT. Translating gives CSAFTGVEAFF.

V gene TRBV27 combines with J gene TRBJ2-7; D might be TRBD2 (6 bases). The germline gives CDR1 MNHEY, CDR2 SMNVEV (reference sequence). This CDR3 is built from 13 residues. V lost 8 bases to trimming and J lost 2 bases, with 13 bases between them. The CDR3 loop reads CASSIGGAYEQYF. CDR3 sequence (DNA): TGTGCCAGCTCCATCGGGGGAGCCTACGAGCAGTACTTC.

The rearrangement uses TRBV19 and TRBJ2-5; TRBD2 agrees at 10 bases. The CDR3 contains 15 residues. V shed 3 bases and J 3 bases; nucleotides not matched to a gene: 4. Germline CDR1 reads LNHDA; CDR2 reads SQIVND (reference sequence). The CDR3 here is CASSMKRGGKETQYF. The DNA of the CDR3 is TGTGCCAGTAGTATGAAGCGGGGGGGCAAAGAGACCCAGTACTTC.

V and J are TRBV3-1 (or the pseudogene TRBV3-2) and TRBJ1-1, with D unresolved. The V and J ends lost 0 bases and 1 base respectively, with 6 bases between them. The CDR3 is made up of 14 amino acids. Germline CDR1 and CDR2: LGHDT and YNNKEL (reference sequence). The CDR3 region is CASSQDAGNTEAFF. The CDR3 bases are TGTGCCAGCAGCCAAGATGCAGGGAACACTGAAGCTTTCTTT.

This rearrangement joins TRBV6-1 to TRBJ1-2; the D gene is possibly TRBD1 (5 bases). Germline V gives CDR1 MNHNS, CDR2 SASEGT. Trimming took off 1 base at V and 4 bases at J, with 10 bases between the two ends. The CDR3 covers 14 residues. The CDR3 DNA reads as TGTGCCAGCAGTGAAGGTGGGGCTATCTATGGCTACACCTTC. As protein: CASSEGGAIYGYTF.

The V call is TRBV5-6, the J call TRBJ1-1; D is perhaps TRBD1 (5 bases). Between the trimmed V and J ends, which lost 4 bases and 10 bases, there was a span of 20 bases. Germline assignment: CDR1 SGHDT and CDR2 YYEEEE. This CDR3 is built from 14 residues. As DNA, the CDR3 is TGTGCCAGCAGCCTTGGGACCTACCAGGCGGGAGCTTTCTTT. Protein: CASSLGTYQAGAFF.

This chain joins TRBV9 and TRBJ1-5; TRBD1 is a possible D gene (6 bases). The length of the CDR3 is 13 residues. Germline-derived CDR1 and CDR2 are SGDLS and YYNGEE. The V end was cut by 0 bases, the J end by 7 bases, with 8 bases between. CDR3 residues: CASSVAGDQPQHF. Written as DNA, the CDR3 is TGTGCCAGCAGCGTAGCAGGGGACCAGCCCCAGCATTTT.

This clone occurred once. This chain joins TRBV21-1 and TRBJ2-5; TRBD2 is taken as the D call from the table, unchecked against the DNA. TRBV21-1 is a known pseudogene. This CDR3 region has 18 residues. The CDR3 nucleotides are TGTGCCAGCAGCAAAAGGGCACAGTACGGGGTTAATGGGGAGACCCAGTACTTC. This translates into CASSKRAQYGVNGETQYF.